One and the same sample provided the 30 T cell receptor beta chains below, sequenced in a study of radiation and T cells in renal cell carcinoma. The table came from immunoSEQ multiplex PCR; TCRdb's copy has only in-frame clones and leaves some out. This sample has approximately 75,000 clones, with 82% found just once. The time point was: blood 2 weeks post-SBRT. The treatment: 15 Gy SBRT to primary tumor, nephrectomy 4 weeks later. This specimen consisted of blood, obtained from a patient whose treatment included radiotherapy and nephrectomy. These receptors all come from a man aged 55 to 69 with renal cell carcinoma.

J is TRBJ1-5 and V is TRBV19; D is unclear. The germline V and J ends were trimmed by 3 bases and 3 bases, with 12 bases remaining between them. The V gene's germline CDR1 is LNHDA and CDR2 SQIVND (reference sequence). The CDR3 spans 15 residues. The CDR3 spells CASSIGTPINQPQHF. The CDR3 nucleotides read TGTGCCAGTAGTATCGGCACACCTATCAATCAGCCCCAGCATTTT. Looking up the rest from reference TRBV19 and TRBJ1-5 gives the full variable domain: DGGITQSPKYLFRKEGQNVTLSCEQNLNHDAMYWYRQDPGQGLRLIYYSQIVNDFQKGDIAEGYSVSREKKESFPLTVTSAQKNPTAFYLCASSIGTPINQPQHFGDGTRLSIL.

The chain couples TRBV7-9 to TRBJ2-1; D is unclear. V lost 3 bases to trimming and J lost 3 bases, with 12 bases between them. The germline V gene has CDR1 SEHNR and CDR2 FQNEAQ (reference sequence). The CDR3 spans 15 residues. Here the CDR3 DNA reads TGTGCCAGCAGCTTTAACAGCCTCTTCTACAATGAGCAGTTCTTC. Amino acid sequence: CASSFNSLFYNEQFF. Full variable domain (missing parts from reference TRBV7-9 and TRBJ2-1): DTGVSQNPRHKITKRGQNVTFRCDPISEHNRLYWYRQTLGQGPEFLTYFQNEAQLEKSRLLSDRFSAERPKGSFSTLEIQRTEQGDSAMYLCASSFNSLFYNEQFFGPGTRLTVL.

The chain uses TRBV28 and TRBJ1-2; a possible D gene is TRBD1 (6 bases). CDR3 length equals 15 residues. From germline, CDR1 is MDHEN and CDR2 SYDVKM. V was pared by 5 bases and J by 4 bases, with 17 bases between. CDR3 in amino acids: CASSPGDILLYGYTF. CDR3 coding DNA: TGTGCCAGCAGTCCTGGGGACATCTTGCTCTATGGCTACACCTTC.

This sequence joins TRBV28 and TRBJ2-7, with a tentative D call TRBD2 (6 bases). CDR1 and CDR2 from the germline V gene are MDHEN and SYDVKM. The length of the CDR3 is 15 residues. Trimming removed 6 bases at V and 0 bases at J, with 15 bases between. DNA of the CDR3: TGTGCCAGCAGCAGAAAGGGACTCTTCTCCTACGAGCAGTACTTC. Translation: CASSRKGLFSYEQYF.

CDR3 coding DNA: TGTGCCAGTAGTAACAACAGGAGGGAAAAACTGTTTTTT. Translated: CASSNNRREKLFF. V usage is TRBV19 and J usage is TRBJ1-4; tentative D call: TRBD1 (5 bases). CDR1 and CDR2 from the germline V gene are LNHDA and SQIVND (reference sequence). V lost 4 bases and J 8 bases, leaving 11 bases between the germline ends. This CDR3 is built from 13 residues. The full variable domain, completed using reference TRBV19 and TRBJ1-4, is DGGITQSPKYLFRKEGQNVTLSCEQNLNHDAMYWYRQDPGQGLRLIYYSQIVNDFQKGDIAEGYSVSREKKESFPLTVTSAQKNPTAFYLCASSNNRREKLFFGSGTQLSVL.

This sequence joins TRBV5-1 and TRBJ2-5; 9 nucleotides agree with TRBD1. Germline V lookup: CDR1 SGHRS, CDR2 YFSETQ. The CDR3 spans 15 residues. The J segment lost 2 bases and the V segment lost 4 bases, leaving 6 bases of the junction unmatched. The CDR3 protein is CASSDTGTGQETQYF. For the CDR3, the DNA is TGCGCCAGCAGCGACACCGGGACAGGGCAAGAGACCCAGTACTTC.

The chain joins TRBV4-2 to TRBJ2-7; 8 bases agree with TRBD2. V shed 0 bases, J shed 2 bases, and the junction held 3 bases outside the gene matches. The length of the CDR3 is 15 residues. In germline, CDR1 is LGHNA, CDR2 YNFKEQ. CDR3 in amino acids: CASSQESGSAYEQYF. For the CDR3, the DNA is TGTGCCAGCAGCCAAGAGAGCGGGAGCGCCTACGAGCAGTACTTC.

DNA for the CDR3: TGTGCCAGCAGCTCCAGGGGGGATACGCAGTATTTT. It codes for CASSSRGDTQYF. The gene calls are TRBV9 and TRBJ2-3; 7 bases agree with TRBD1. CDR3 length equals 12 residues. CDR1 and CDR2 from the germline V gene are SGDLS and YYNGEE. V dropped 4 bases and J dropped 6; count of bases not matched to a gene: 2.

This clone turned up a few times. The gene calls are TRBV19 and TRBJ1-5, with TRBD1 matching over 8 bases. This CDR3 region has 14 residues. The V gene's germline CDR1 is LNHDA and CDR2 SQIVND (reference sequence). The ends lost 3 bases at V and 6 bases at J; junction bases unmatched: 4. The CDR3 sequence: CASSMSTGVQPQHF. The CDR3 DNA sequence: TGTGCCAGTAGTATGTCGACAGGGGTTCAGCCCCAGCATTTT. Variable domain in full (rest from reference TRBV19 and TRBJ1-5): DGGITQSPKYLFRKEGQNVTLSCEQNLNHDAMYWYRQDPGQGLRLIYYSQIVNDFQKGDIAEGYSVSREKKESFPLTVTSAQKNPTAFYLCASSMSTGVQPQHFGDGTRLSIL.

Only a few counts were recorded for this clone. The rearrangement links TRBV4-1 to TRBJ2-3; D perhaps matches TRBD1 (6 bases). V shed 0 bases and J shed 7 bases, with 8 bases lying between them. CDR3 length: 13 amino acids. Germline CDR1 is MGHRA and CDR2 is YSYEKL. As DNA, the CDR3 is TGCGCCAGCAGCCAAGAGGGGGCAAATACGCAGTATTTT. Its protein is CASSQEGANTQYF.

The J gene is TRBJ2-1, the V gene TRBV11-3; 9 nucleotides align to TRBD1. Germline lookup yields CDR1 SGHNT and CDR2 YENEEA. V gave up 1 base and J gave up 4 bases; unmatched junction bases: 2. The CDR3 totals 15 residues. The CDR3 spells CASSLVGTGYNEQFF. The CDR3 region has the DNA TGTGCCAGCAGCTTAGTTGGGACAGGGTACAATGAGCAGTTCTTC.

This chain uses TRBV7-6 with TRBJ1-5, with a weak D call TRBD1 (5 bases). CDR1 and CDR2 (germline): SGHVS, FNYEAQ. The CDR3 spans 18 residues. V lost 1 base to trimming and J lost 5 bases, with 21 bases between them. In DNA form, the CDR3 reads TGTGCCAGCAGCTTAGGTCCCCCCTTGGGGGGAATATATCAGCCCCAGCATTTT. This codes for CASSLGPPLGGIYQPQHF.

The CDR3 here is CASWTSGRGNTGELFF. The CDR3 nucleotides are TGTGCCAGCTGGACTAGCGGGAGGGGGAACACCGGGGAGCTGTTTTTT. This chain joins TRBV19 and TRBJ2-2; 15 bases align to TRBD2. CDR1 is LNHDA, CDR2 SQIVND, per germline (reference sequence). Unmatched junction bases numbered 3, after V lost 9 bases and J lost 1 base. This CDR3 region has 16 residues. Looking up the rest from reference TRBV19 and TRBJ2-2 gives the full variable domain: DGGITQSPKYLFRKEGQNVTLSCEQNLNHDAMYWYRQDPGQGLRLIYYSQIVNDFQKGDIAEGYSVSREKKESFPLTVTSAQKNPTAFYLCASWTSGRGNTGELFFGEGSRLTVL.

This chain connects TRBV19 to TRBJ2-7; TRBD2 matches at 13 bases. This CDR3 comprises 16 residues. In germline, CDR1 is LNHDA, CDR2 SQIVND (reference sequence). The junction had 9 bases not matched to a gene; V was cut back by 3 bases and J by 7 bases. As DNA, the CDR3 is TGTGCCAGTAGTATCCTCCCGCCGGGACTAGCGGGGGAGCAGTACTTC. Encoded protein: CASSILPPGLAGEQYF.

CDR3 amino acids: CASSQEERGSTDTQYF. In nucleotides, the CDR3 is TGCGCCAGCAGCCAAGAAGAGCGGGGCAGCACAGATACGCAGTATTTT. The chain joins TRBV4-1 to TRBJ2-3; 7 bases line up with TRBD2. With V trimmed by 0 bases and J by 0 bases, 3 bases remained unmatched. Germline lookup yields CDR1 MGHRA and CDR2 YSYEKL. The length of the CDR3 is 16 residues.

The chain has TRBV11-2 and TRBJ2-3; 10 nucleotides line up with TRBD1. The trim removed 5 bases at V and 6 bases at J, leaving 5 bases unmatched. This CDR3 contains 14 residues. The germline gives CDR1 SGHAT, CDR2 FQNNGV. The CDR3 loop is CASSRTGGLDTQYF. The DNA of the CDR3 is TGTGCCAGCAGCAGGACAGGGGGTCTGGATACGCAGTATTTT.

The genes are TRBV21-1 and TRBJ1-4. TRBV21-1 is a known pseudogene. The CDR3 covers 15 residues. Here the CDR3 reads CASSKATSRWEKLFF. The DNA of the CDR3 is TGTGCCAGCAGCAAGGCCACGTCCCGGTGGGAAAAACTGTTTTTT.

This clone was detected only once. J is TRBJ2-3 and V is TRBV14, with 10 nucleotides matching TRBD1. The CDR3 consists of 15 residues. Germline loops: CDR1 SGHDN, CDR2 FVKESK. V lost 5 bases to trimming and J lost 2 bases; unmatched junction nucleotides: 4. CDR3 amino acids: CASSGDRGPTDTQYF. The CDR3 DNA sequence: TGTGCCAGCAGCGGCGACAGGGGGCCCACAGATACGCAGTATTTT.

The gene calls are TRBV5-4 and TRBJ2-2, with TRBD2 matching over 7 bases. The germline V gene has CDR1 SGHNT and CDR2 YYREEE (reference sequence). The CDR3 spans 16 residues. Trimming removed 4 bases from V and 1 base from J; junction bases left unmatched: 7. The CDR3 here is CASSKPSGVNTGELFF. In nucleotides, the CDR3 is TGTGCCAGCAGCAAACCTAGCGGAGTGAACACCGGGGAGCTGTTTTTT.

This chain uses TRBV10-2 with TRBJ2-2, with 11 bases identical to TRBD2. The ends lost 7 bases at V and 7 bases at J; junction bases unmatched: 8. The CDR3 runs to 15 residues. Germline CDR1 reads WSHSY; CDR2 reads SAAADI. The CDR3 spells CASTPGLAEIGELFF. The CDR3 bases are TGCGCCAGCACCCCGGGACTAGCGGAGATCGGGGAGCTGTTTTTT.

The chain employs TRBV6-5 and TRBJ2-7, with 8 bases that match TRBD1. Germline CDR1 and CDR2: MNHEY and SVGAGI. The CDR3 contains 15 residues. Losses at the gene ends were 4 bases for V and 4 bases for J; bases not matched to a gene: 9. DNA for the CDR3: TGTGCCAGCAGTTCCCGCTCTAGACAGGGGTACGAGCAGTACTTC. Translation gives CASSSRSRQGYEQYF.

This clone was seen a few times. This chain joins TRBV6-1 and TRBJ1-5; D gene unclear. CDR3 size: 15 residues. Germline CDR1 and CDR2: MNHNS and SASEGT. Trimming took 7 bases from V and 6 from J, leaving 19 bases between them. The CDR3 nucleotides are TGTGCCAGCATCAGGTCAGAAGACATCCTTCAGCCCCAGCATTTT. Translated: CASIRSEDILQPQHF.

The rearrangement links TRBV2 to TRBJ1-5; possibly TRBD1 for D (6 bases). The length of the CDR3 is 16 residues. Germline-derived CDR1 and CDR2 are SNHLY and FYNNEI. V was cut by 3 bases and J by 0 bases, with 12 bases left in between. The CDR3 DNA reads TGTGCCAGCAGTGATGGAGGGGGATATAGCAATCAGCCCCAGCATTTT. Its protein is CASSDGGGYSNQPQHF.

The table lists this clone with a few counts. The chain uses TRBV30 and TRBJ2-3; possible D gene TRBD2, 5 bases. The V and J ends lost 2 bases and 0 bases respectively, with 9 bases between them. Germline V gene data show CDR1 as GTSNPN and CDR2 as SVGIG (reference sequence). The CDR3 loop spans 14 amino acids. CDR3 loop: CAWSSGTSTDTQYF. CDR3 sequence (DNA): TGTGCCTGGAGTAGCGGTACTAGCACAGATACGCAGTATTTT.

The chain uses TRBV6-5 and TRBJ1-5; D remains ambiguous. Germline V gives CDR1 MNHEY, CDR2 SVGAGI. CDR3 length equals 13 residues. Deletions cut 4 bases from V and 2 bases from J, with 6 bases between. Here the CDR3 DNA reads TGTGCCAGCAGTTCAGGCCGCAATCAGCCCCAGCATTTT. It is translated as CASSSGRNQPQHF.

V and J are TRBV5-4 and TRBJ2-7; the D is unclear. The V gene lost 0 bases and the J gene lost 0 bases, with 4 bases spanning the gap. Germline CDR1 is SGHNT and CDR2 is YYREEE (reference sequence). The CDR3 spans 13 residues. The CDR3 DNA sequence: TGTGCCAGCAGCTTGGTCCACTCCTACGAGCAGTACTTC. Protein: CASSLVHSYEQYF.

The chain couples TRBV7-2 to TRBJ2-2, with 11 bases fitting TRBD2. The trim removed 2 bases at V and 1 base at J, leaving 9 bases unmatched. This CDR3 comprises 19 residues. Germline CDR1 reads SGHTA; CDR2 reads FQGNSA. CDR3 DNA sequence: TGTGCCAGCAGCTTACCGTTTAGCGGGAGGGAAGAGAACACCGGGGAGCTGTTTTTT. This encodes CASSLPFSGREENTGELFF.

The chain has TRBV19 and TRBJ2-7; weak D call: TRBD2 (6 bases). CDR1 is LNHDA, CDR2 SQIVND, per germline (reference sequence). CDR3 size: 15 residues. V dropped 5 bases and J dropped 3 bases, with 17 bases sitting between them. The CDR3 bases are TGTGCCAGTAGTGTCTCCGGGGGAGAGGTCTACGAGCAGTACTTC. It translates to CASSVSGGEVYEQYF.

This sequence joins TRBV5-1 and TRBJ2-1; D gene unclear. Per the germline V gene, CDR1 is SGHRS and CDR2 is YFSETQ. Trimming removed 1 base from V and 2 bases from J, with 7 bases in between. This CDR3 contains 14 residues. Written as DNA, the CDR3 is TGCGCCAGCAGCTTGCTGGGTCCCTACAATGAGCAGTTCTTC. It is translated as CASSLLGPYNEQFF.

The genes are TRBV7-8 and TRBJ2-1, with a tentative D call TRBD2 (6 bases). The CDR3 runs to 16 residues. Germline CDR1 reads SGHVS; CDR2 reads FQNEAQ. V was cut by 2 bases and J by 3 bases, with 14 bases left in between. DNA for the CDR3: TGTGCCAGCAGCTTAACGACTAGACCGGACTACAATGAGCAGTTCTTC. Translated: CASSLTTRPDYNEQFF.